The 10 T cell receptor beta chains given below trace back to one sample, sequenced in a study of T cell changes during pregnancy in multiple sclerosis. Produced via immunoSEQ multiplex PCR; TCRdb's table is partial and in-frame only. The sample lists about 39,000 clones, 85% to 95% occurring once. This specimen was CD4+ T cells from peripheral blood mononuclear cells, taken after pregnancy. The receptors derive from a female donor with multiple sclerosis, enrolled in a pregnancy study.

The chain has TRBV30 and TRBJ1-2, with D hard to call. CDR1 GTSNPN and CDR2 SVGIG come from the germline V gene (reference sequence). This CDR3 spans 13 amino acids. Trimming shortened V by 0 bases and J by 8 bases, and 13 bases separated the two germline ends. For the CDR3, the DNA is TGTGCCTGGAGTGTCTTCTCGACGGAGGGCTACACCTTC. As protein: CAWSVFSTEGYTF.

This chain links TRBV10-3 with TRBJ2-3; 7 nucleotides line up with TRBD1. Trimming cost V 3 bases and J 4 bases; bases outside gene matches: 7. This CDR3 comprises 15 residues. Germline assignment: CDR1 ENHRY and CDR2 SYGVKD. CDR3 sequence reads: CAISETGVSSDTQYF. CDR3 nucleotide sequence: TGTGCCATCAGTGAAACAGGGGTGTCGTCAGATACGCAGTATTTT.

The J gene is TRBJ2-3, the V gene TRBV6-6, with 8 positions matching TRBD1. CDR1 MNHNY and CDR2 SVGAGI come from the germline V gene (reference sequence). V was pared by 6 bases and J by 6 bases, with 2 bases of the junction left unmatched. The CDR3 totals 12 residues. The CDR3 DNA reads as TGTGCCAGCAGCAACAGGGGGGATACGCAGTATTTT. Protein sequence: CASSNRGDTQYF.

The chain has TRBV14 and TRBJ1-3, with a weak D call TRBD1 (5 bases). CDR3 length: 14 amino acids. V lost 3 bases, J lost 8 bases, and 14 bases lay in between. Germline assignment: CDR1 SGHDN and CDR2 FVKESK. The CDR3 is CASSQGRPGDTIYF. In DNA, the CDR3 is TGTGCCAGCAGCCAGGGACGGCCGGGGGACACCATATATTTT.

The gene calls are TRBV5-8 and TRBJ2-5; 7 positions agree with TRBD2. This CDR3 region has 13 residues. Trimming took 1 base from V and 5 from J; bases not matched to a gene: 2. The V gene's germline CDR1 is SGHTS and CDR2 YDEGEE. In nucleotides, the CDR3 is TGTGCCAGCAGCTTGTCCGGGAGGGAGACCCAGTACTTC. Translation: CASSLSGRETQYF.

V is TRBV4-2 and J is TRBJ2-5; 14 bases align to TRBD2. Germline CDR1 and CDR2: LGHNA and YNFKEQ. The CDR3 runs to 16 residues. J gave up 5 bases and V 0 bases, and 2 bases lay outside the gene matches. CDR3 sequence (DNA): TGTGCCAGCAGCCAAGAGGGACTAGCGGGGGCGGAGACCCAGTACTTC. Translated, it gives CASSQEGLAGAETQYF.

The chain carries TRBV21-1 and TRBJ2-3; the DNA was not compared with TRBD1, the D call given in the table. TRBV21-1 is a pseudogene locus. The CDR3 totals 20 residues. The CDR3 region is CASSKVWDRVLPLSTDTQYF. In nucleotides, the CDR3 is TGTGCCAGCAGCAAAGTTTGGGACAGGGTTCTCCCTTTAAGCACAGATACGCAGTATTTT.

The chain links TRBV6-1 to TRBJ1-6; 8 bases map to TRBD1. V lost 8 bases, J lost 7 bases, and 7 bases stayed unmatched. This CDR3 has 14 residues. Germline V CDR1 and CDR2: MNHNS, SASEGT. In DNA, the CDR3 is TGTGCCAGCGACAGGGGAGTTTGGAATTCACCCCTCCACTTT. Its translation: CASDRGVWNSPLHF.

The rearrangement uses TRBV11-2 and TRBJ2-2, with D possibly being TRBD2 (5 bases). This CDR3 has 14 amino acids. Per the germline V gene, CDR1 is SGHAT and CDR2 is FQNNGV. Trimming cost V 5 bases and J 4 bases, with 11 bases left between them. CDR3 in amino acids: CASSPRGSTGELFF. CDR3 sequence (DNA): TGTGCCAGCAGCCCGAGAGGGAGCACCGGGGAGCTGTTTTTT.

The chain joins TRBV5-4 to TRBJ1-1; D might be TRBD1 (5 bases). CDR3 length equals 15 residues. V was pared by 2 bases and J by 1 base, with 12 bases between. Looked up from germline, CDR1 is SGHNT and CDR2 is YYREEE (reference sequence). This chain's CDR3 is CASSLWTTRNTEAFF. The CDR3 nucleotides are TGTGCCAGCAGCTTATGGACAACCAGGAACACTGAAGCTTTCTTT.